Below are 8 T cell receptor beta chains sequenced from a single sample in a study of cytomegalovirus exposure and HLA in healthy donors. PCR amplification relied on 60 Vbeta primers (plus 13 Jbeta primers). The protocol was immunoSEQ multiplex PCR, while the TCRdb copy is restricted to in-frame clones and leaves out a portion. Of 70,000 to 85,000 clones listed, about 64% are singletons. What was sequenced was PBMCs. These receptors all come from a man aged 25-40 years in good health and CMV-seropositive.

V gene TRBV2 combines with J gene TRBJ2-5; the D gene is possibly TRBD1 (5 bases). The CDR3 is 13 amino acids. V shed 8 bases and J shed 5 bases, with 15 bases lying between them. Germline V lookup: CDR1 SNHLY, CDR2 FYNNEI. For the CDR3, the DNA is TGTGCCAGCGGTCTGGACATCGGGGAGACCCAGTACTTC. Its protein product is CASGLDIGETQYF.

This clone turned up a few times. The chain has TRBV2 and TRBJ2-3; 10 bases fit TRBD2. Germline CDR1 SNHLY, CDR2 FYNNEI. This CDR3 spans 17 amino acids. V lost 4 bases, J lost 1 base, and 8 bases stayed unmatched. The CDR3 bases are TGTGCCAGCAGTGGGCTAGCGGGGGCCCGGCGCACAGATACGCAGTATTTT. Translation: CASSGLAGARRTDTQYF.

This clone was seen only a few times. The chain is built from TRBV10-2 and TRBJ1-4, with a possible D match to TRBD1 (5 bases). Trimming removed 4 bases from V and 5 bases from J, with 11 bases in between. The CDR3 consists of 14 residues. CDR1 and CDR2 from the germline V gene are WSHSY and SAAADI. CDR3 sequence reads: CASSGRGGNEKLFF. The DNA for the CDR3 is TGCGCCAGCAGTGGGAGGGGCGGGAATGAAAAACTGTTTTTT.

This clone was counted once. The chain is built from TRBV30 and TRBJ2-3; a weak D match, TRBD2 (6 bases). The CDR3 is 14 amino acids. Germline CDR1 is GTSNPN and CDR2 is SVGIG (reference sequence). V lost 4 bases and J lost 2, with 13 bases in between. The CDR3 DNA follows: TGTGCCTGGACAGGGAGGACCTCCACAGATACGCAGTATTTT. Residues: CAWTGRTSTDTQYF.

This clone came up a few times. The chain links TRBV28 to TRBJ1-1; unclear D gene. The CDR3 consists of 10 residues. V lost 6 bases to trimming and J lost 7 bases, with 6 bases between them. Germline V gene data show CDR1 as MDHEN and CDR2 as SYDVKM. Written as DNA, the CDR3 is TGTGCCAGCAGCCACATTGAAGCTTTCTTT. Translated, it gives CASSHIEAFF.

The sample holds one count of this clone. The rearrangement links TRBV27 to TRBJ2-7; 11 bases agree with TRBD1. The CDR3 is 14 amino acids. The J segment lost 4 bases and the V segment lost 3 bases, leaving 2 bases of the junction unmatched. Germline-derived CDR1 and CDR2 are MNHEY and SMNVEV (reference sequence). The DNA for the CDR3 is TGTGCCAGCAGTTTCGGGACAGGGGGTTACGAGCAGTACTTC. This sequence encodes CASSFGTGGYEQYF.

The V and J genes are TRBV5-1 and TRBJ2-5; 11 bases line up with TRBD1. The J call may be faulty, since TRBJ2-7 better matches the DNA end. The CDR3 has 18 residues. Germline V gene data show CDR1 as SGHRS and CDR2 as YFSETQ. DNA for the CDR3: TGCGCCAGCAGTCCGGGACAGGGGGGAGGGCCCTTAAGGGGCGAGCAGTACTTC. Amino acid sequence: CASSPGQGGGPLRGEQYF.

The chain carries TRBV4-1 and TRBJ2-1, with 7 nucleotides matching TRBD2. Germline V gene lookup returns CDR1 MGHRA and CDR2 YSYEKL. This CDR3 is built from 15 residues. The V gene end was trimmed by 1 base and the J gene end by 7 bases; junction bases not matched to a gene: 7. The CDR3 coding sequence is TGCGCCAGCAGCCAAGGTGGGAGGGTGATAAATGAGCAGTTCTTC. Amino acid sequence: CASSQGGRVINEQFF.